The 25 T cell receptor beta chains listed next were all sequenced from one sample in a study of cytomegalovirus exposure and HLA in healthy donors. The study ran its PCR with 60 Vbeta and 13 Jbeta primers. Here immunoSEQ multiplex PCR was the method, and the copy in TCRdb shows in-frame clones only, minus some. The repertoire table contains about 54,000 clones. The sample consisted of PBMCs. These receptors were taken from a woman in her 40s in good health and CMV-seronegative.

The V gene is TRBV6-5, the J gene TRBJ1-5, with 7 bases that match TRBD1. CDR3 length equals 15 residues. The ends lost 5 bases at V and 5 bases at J; junction bases unmatched: 9. CDR1 is MNHEY, CDR2 SVGAGI, per germline. The CDR3 DNA reads as TGTGCCAGCAGTCGATTAGGGGGCTGGGATCAGCCCCAGCATTTT. It encodes CASSRLGGWDQPQHF.

The chain combines TRBV6-1 with TRBJ1-2; the D gene is possibly TRBD1 (5 bases). The CDR3 runs 16 residues. The ends were cut back, 1 base at V and 0 bases at J, with 12 bases in the middle. Per germline, CDR1 MNHNS and CDR2 SASEGT. The CDR3 protein is CASSEGGRNANYGYTF. In DNA, the CDR3 is TGTGCCAGCAGTGAAGGGGGCAGGAACGCTAACTATGGCTACACCTTC.

The CDR3 DNA reads as TGTGCCAGCAGTGTCGGAGTTTGGACTGAAGCTTTCTTT. This encodes CASSVGVWTEAFF. The chain joins TRBV28 to TRBJ1-1; no reliable D call. This CDR3 region has 13 residues. V lost 5 bases and J lost 5, with 12 bases in between. Germline CDR1 and CDR2: MDHEN and SYDVKM.

V gene TRBV5-4 combines with J gene TRBJ1-2; 8 nucleotides align to TRBD1. The germline V gene has CDR1 SGHNT and CDR2 YYREEE (reference sequence). This CDR3 comprises 13 residues. The trim removed 4 bases at V and 7 bases at J, leaving 6 bases unmatched. The CDR3 is CASSATGVIGYTF. The CDR3 DNA reads TGTGCCAGCAGCGCGACAGGGGTGATTGGCTACACCTTC.

This chain joins TRBV6-5 and TRBJ1-2, with TRBD1 as a possible D gene (6 bases). V shed 2 bases and J shed 2 bases, with 9 bases lying between them. This CDR3 has 14 residues. Germline V gene data show CDR1 as MNHEY and CDR2 as SVGAGI. CDR3 region: CASSYGGQNYGYTF. The CDR3, as DNA: TGTGCCAGCAGTTACGGAGGACAGAACTATGGCTACACCTTC.

The rearrangement uses TRBV9 and TRBJ2-1, with D possibly TRBD2 on 5 matching bases. The CDR3 spans 17 residues. Germline V gene sequence: CDR1 SGDLS, CDR2 YYNGEE. The germline V and J ends were trimmed by 0 bases and 0 bases, with 13 bases remaining between them. The CDR3 nucleotides are TGTGCCAGCAGCGTAGGGGTCGGGGTGTACTCCTACAATGAGCAGTTCTTC. It codes for CASSVGVGVYSYNEQFF.

This chain connects TRBV6-5 to TRBJ1-2; 7 bases line up with TRBD1. V gave up 2 bases and J gave up 2 bases; unmatched junction bases: 8. The CDR3 extends over 16 amino acids. Germline V gene sequence: CDR1 MNHEY, CDR2 SVGAGI. The CDR3 loop reads CASSYGLSRGNYGYTF. CDR3 in DNA: TGTGCCAGCAGTTACGGGCTATCCAGGGGGAACTATGGCTACACCTTC.

The chain has TRBV29-1 and TRBJ2-3, with TRBD2 as a possible D gene (6 bases). The germline V gene encodes CDR1 SQVTM and CDR2 ANQGSEA. V lost 1 base to trimming and J lost 2 bases, with 10 bases between them. The CDR3 contains 14 residues. DNA of the CDR3: TGCAGCGTTGAAGCCGGGGGAGACACAGATACGCAGTATTTT. Translation: CSVEAGGDTDTQYF.

CDR3 residues: CASSGLAGGQSEQYF. CDR3 nucleotides: TGTGCCAGCTCCGGACTAGCGGGAGGGCAGAGCGAGCAGTACTTC. V and J are TRBV18 and TRBJ2-7; 15 bases fit TRBD2. V was pared by 6 bases and J by 6 bases, with 6 bases of the junction left unmatched. Germline V gene lookup returns CDR1 KGHSH and CDR2 LQKENI. The CDR3 covers 15 residues.

The rearrangement links TRBV5-6 to TRBJ1-2; a weak D match, TRBD1 (6 bases). This CDR3 has 12 amino acids. CDR1 SGHDT and CDR2 YYEEEE come from the germline V gene. Between the trimmed V and J ends, which lost 4 bases and 5 bases, there was a span of 9 bases. CDR3 bases: TGTGCCAGCAGCATGGGACAATATGGCTACACCTTC. This sequence encodes CASSMGQYGYTF.

The genes are TRBV28 and TRBJ1-4; 11 bases are shared with TRBD1. The CDR3 has 17 amino acids. J gave up 2 bases and V 5 bases, and 7 bases lay outside the gene matches. Germline lookup yields CDR1 MDHEN and CDR2 SYDVKM. Here the CDR3 reads CASSQLGQGATNEKLFF. CDR3 sequence (DNA): TGTGCCAGCAGTCAATTAGGACAGGGGGCCACTAATGAAAAACTGTTTTTT.

The CDR3 is CASSPPISYEQYF. The CDR3 DNA reads TGTGCCAGCTCACCACCGATCAGCTACGAGCAGTACTTC. J is TRBJ2-7 and V is TRBV18, with D hard to call. The V gene's germline CDR1 is KGHSH and CDR2 LQKENI. The germline V and J ends were trimmed by 0 bases and 3 bases, with 6 bases remaining between them. CDR3 length: 13 residues.

The CDR3: CASSVGNRGNTEAFF. The CDR3 nucleotides are TGTGCCAGCAGCGTTGGGAACAGGGGGAACACTGAAGCTTTCTTT. The chain employs TRBV9 and TRBJ1-1, with 7 bases aligning to TRBD1. J lost 1 base, V lost 2 bases, and 5 bases had no gene match. Germline values: CDR1 SGDLS, CDR2 YYNGEE. The CDR3 is 15 residues long.

Here the CDR3 DNA reads TGCAGTGCTAGTCGAGGGCAGCCCCAGCATTTT. As protein: CSASRGQPQHF. The chain recombines TRBV20-1 with TRBJ1-5; D is unresolved. V was pared by 3 bases and J by 7 bases, with 7 bases between. The germline CDR1 and CDR2 sequences are DFQATT and SNEGSKA (reference sequence). The CDR3 runs to 11 residues.

The chain links TRBV30 to TRBJ2-3, with 7 bases matching TRBD1. The junction had 6 bases not matched to a gene; V was cut back by 2 bases and J by 13 bases. Germline values: CDR1 GTSNPN, CDR2 SVGIG (reference sequence). The CDR3 runs 11 residues. The CDR3, as DNA: TGTGCCTGGAGTTATCCCGGGACAGAGTATTTT. Amino acids: CAWSYPGTEYF.

The J gene is TRBJ1-5, the V gene TRBV19; unclear D gene. In germline, CDR1 is LNHDA, CDR2 SQIVND (reference sequence). Trimming took off 0 bases at V and 3 bases at J, with 3 bases between the two ends. The length of the CDR3 is 13 residues. The CDR3 DNA sequence: TGTGCCAGTAGTATAGATCTCAATCAGCCCCAGCATTTT. Protein: CASSIDLNQPQHF.

The chain combines TRBV19 with TRBJ2-2; 7 nucleotides align to TRBD1. This CDR3 region has 17 residues. Germline loops: CDR1 LNHDA, CDR2 SQIVND (reference sequence). With V trimmed by 1 base and J by 3 bases, 8 bases remained unmatched. This chain's CDR3 is CASSIARTGRDTGELFF. The CDR3 DNA is TGTGCCAGTAGTATAGCCCGGACAGGACGTGACACCGGGGAGCTGTTTTTT.

The gene calls are TRBV5-1 and TRBJ1-1; D is possibly TRBD1 (6 bases). Trimming left V 3 bases short and J 2 bases short, with 11 bases between. The germline V gene has CDR1 SGHRS and CDR2 YFSETQ. There are 14 residues in the CDR3. CDR3 in DNA: TGCGCCAGCAGCTCCCTGGACAGTAACACTGAAGCTTTCTTT. Protein: CASSSLDSNTEAFF.

The V and J genes are TRBV11-3 and TRBJ2-7; no clear D gene. This CDR3 is 11 amino acids long. Germline lookup yields CDR1 SGHNT and CDR2 YENEEA. Trimming cost V 4 bases and J 4 bases, with 5 bases left between them. CDR3 protein: CASSSGYEQYF. In DNA, the CDR3 is TGTGCCAGCAGCTCCGGTTACGAGCAGTACTTC.

The chain employs TRBV30 and TRBJ1-4; the D is unclear. The CDR3 has 15 amino acids. Trimming left V 1 base short and J 7 bases short, with 16 bases between. Per the germline V gene, CDR1 is GTSNPN and CDR2 is SVGIG (reference sequence). Here the CDR3 reads CAWSGPGGSSEKLFF. DNA of the CDR3: TGTGCCTGGAGTGGGCCCGGAGGCAGTAGTGAAAAACTGTTTTTT. The whole variable domain, remainder taken from reference TRBV30 and TRBJ1-4, is SQTIHQWPATLVQPVGSPLSLECTVEGTSNPNLYWYRQAAGRGLQLLFYSVGIGQISSEVPQNLSASRPQDRQFILSSKKLLLSDSGFYLCAWSGPGGSSEKLFFGSGTQLSVL.

The V gene is TRBV13, the J gene TRBJ2-3, with 12 bases identical to TRBD2. This CDR3 region has 16 residues. V shed 5 bases and J 0 bases; nucleotides not matched to a gene: 3. Germline V lookup: CDR1 PRHDT, CDR2 FYEKMQ (reference sequence). The CDR3 loop is CASSPGTSGSTDTQYF. CDR3 coding DNA: TGTGCCAGCAGCCCCGGGACTAGCGGGAGCACAGATACGCAGTATTTT.

The gene calls are TRBV18 and TRBJ2-2; D possibly corresponds to TRBD2 (6 bases). Germline V gives CDR1 KGHSH, CDR2 LQKENI. The CDR3 runs to 14 residues. The V gene lost 2 bases and the J gene lost 5 bases, with 9 bases spanning the gap. The CDR3 loop reads CASSPSGETGELFF. As DNA, the CDR3 is TGTGCCAGCTCACCATCGGGAGAGACCGGGGAGCTGTTTTTT.

V usage is TRBV27 and J usage is TRBJ2-6; tentatively, D is TRBD2 (6 bases). CDR3 length: 16 amino acids. CDR1 is MNHEY and CDR2 is SMNVEV in the germline V gene (reference sequence). Trimming pared 3 bases from V and 4 bases from J, leaving 13 bases between. The CDR3: CASSFWGEGGANVLTF. The CDR3 nucleotides are TGTGCCAGCAGTTTCTGGGGGGAAGGAGGGGCCAACGTCCTGACTTTC. Combining the CDR3 with reference TRBV27 and TRBJ2-6 gives the whole variable domain EAQVTQNPRYLITVTGKKLTVTCSQNMNHEYMSWYRQDPGLGLRQIYYSMNVEVTDKGDVPEGYKVSRKEKRNFPLILESPSPNQTSLYFCASSFWGEGGANVLTFGAGSRLTVL.

This chain joins TRBV27 and TRBJ2-7; TRBD1 matches 10 bases. The V gene end was trimmed by 4 bases and the J gene end by 0 bases; junction bases not matched to a gene: 12. This CDR3 has 18 residues. Looked up from germline, CDR1 is MNHEY and CDR2 is SMNVEV (reference sequence). In DNA form, the CDR3 reads TGTGCCAGCAGTTCGACAGGGGGCAGGCCTAGCCTCTCCTACGAGCAGTACTTC. It translates to CASSSTGGRPSLSYEQYF.

The CDR3 region is CASSPVGGARGLFF. The CDR3 DNA follows: TGTGCCAGCAGTCCGGTTGGGGGGGCGCGGGGACTGTTTTTT. The V call is TRBV28, the J call TRBJ1-4, with D possibly being TRBD1 (6 bases). Trimming removed 5 bases from V and 13 bases from J, with 20 bases in between. CDR3 size: 14 residues. Per the germline V gene, CDR1 is MDHEN and CDR2 is SYDVKM. The full variable domain, its missing parts supplied by reference TRBV28 and TRBJ1-4, is DVKVTQSSRYLVKRTGEKVFLECVQDMDHENMFWYRQDPGLGLRLIYFSYDVKMKEKGDIPEGYSVSREKKERFSLILESASTNQTSMYLCASSPVGGARGLFFGSGTQLSVL.